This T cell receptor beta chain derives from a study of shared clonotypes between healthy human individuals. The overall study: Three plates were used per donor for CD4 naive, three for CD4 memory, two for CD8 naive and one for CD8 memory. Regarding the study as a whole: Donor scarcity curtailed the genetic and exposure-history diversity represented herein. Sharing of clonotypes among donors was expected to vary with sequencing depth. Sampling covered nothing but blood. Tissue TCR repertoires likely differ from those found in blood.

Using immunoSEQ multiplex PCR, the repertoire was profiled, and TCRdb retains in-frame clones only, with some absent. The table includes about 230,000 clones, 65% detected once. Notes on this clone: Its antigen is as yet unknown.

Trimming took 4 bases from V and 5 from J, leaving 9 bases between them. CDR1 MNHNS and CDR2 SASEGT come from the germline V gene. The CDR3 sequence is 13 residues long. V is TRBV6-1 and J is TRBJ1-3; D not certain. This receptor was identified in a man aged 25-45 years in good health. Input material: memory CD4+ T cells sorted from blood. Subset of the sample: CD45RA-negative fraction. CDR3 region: CASSAWERNTIYF. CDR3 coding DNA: TGTGCCAGCAGTGCGTGGGAGAGAAACACCATATATTTT.